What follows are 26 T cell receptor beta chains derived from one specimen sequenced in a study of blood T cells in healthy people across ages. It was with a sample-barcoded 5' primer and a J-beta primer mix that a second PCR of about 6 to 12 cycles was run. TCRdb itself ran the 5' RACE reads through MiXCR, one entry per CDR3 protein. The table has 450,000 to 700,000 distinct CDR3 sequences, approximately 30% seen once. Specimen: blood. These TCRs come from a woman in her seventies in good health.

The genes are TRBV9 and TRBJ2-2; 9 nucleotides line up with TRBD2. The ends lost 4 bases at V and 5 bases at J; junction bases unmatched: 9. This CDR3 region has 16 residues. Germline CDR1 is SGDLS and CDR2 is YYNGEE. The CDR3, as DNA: TGTGCCAGCAGCCTATCCGCGGGGGGGCTAACCGGGGAGCTGTTTTTT. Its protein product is CASSLSAGGLTGELFF.

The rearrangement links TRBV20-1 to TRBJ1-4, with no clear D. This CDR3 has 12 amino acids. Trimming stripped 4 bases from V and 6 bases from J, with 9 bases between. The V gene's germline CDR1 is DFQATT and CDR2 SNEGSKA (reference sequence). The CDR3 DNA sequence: TGCAGTGCTAAGGGTCGAGATGAAAAACTGTTTTTT. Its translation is CSAKGRDEKLFF.

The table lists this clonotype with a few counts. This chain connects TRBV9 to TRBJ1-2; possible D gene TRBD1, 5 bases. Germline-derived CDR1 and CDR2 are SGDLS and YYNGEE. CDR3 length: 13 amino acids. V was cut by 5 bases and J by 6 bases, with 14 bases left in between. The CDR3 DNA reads TGTGCCAGCAGGCAGGGTTGGGGCCATGGCTACACCTTC. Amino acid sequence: CASRQGWGHGYTF.

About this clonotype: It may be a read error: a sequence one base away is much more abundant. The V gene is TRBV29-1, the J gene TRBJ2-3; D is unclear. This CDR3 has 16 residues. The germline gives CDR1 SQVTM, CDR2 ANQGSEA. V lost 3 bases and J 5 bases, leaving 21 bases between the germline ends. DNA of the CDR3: TGCAGCGTTGATTTTCTATTCAGGCATTTAGGAGATACGCAGTATTTT. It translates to CSVDFLFRHLGDTQYF.

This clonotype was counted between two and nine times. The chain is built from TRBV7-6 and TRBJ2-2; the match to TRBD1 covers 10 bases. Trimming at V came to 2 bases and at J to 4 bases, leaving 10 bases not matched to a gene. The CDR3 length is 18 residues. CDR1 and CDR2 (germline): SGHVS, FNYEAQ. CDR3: CASSLISGTGEFTGELFF. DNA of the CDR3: TGTGCCAGCAGCTTAATATCCGGGACAGGGGAATTCACCGGGGAGCTGTTTTTT.

The CDR3, as DNA: TGCAGCATCCGGACAGGGAGCTTGTACGAGCAGTACTTC. Its translation is CSIRTGSLYEQYF. The chain uses TRBV29-1 and TRBJ2-7, with 8 nucleotides matching TRBD1. The CDR3 totals 13 residues. V was pared by 8 bases and J by 4 bases, with 10 bases of the junction left unmatched. In germline, CDR1 is SQVTM, CDR2 ANQGSEA.

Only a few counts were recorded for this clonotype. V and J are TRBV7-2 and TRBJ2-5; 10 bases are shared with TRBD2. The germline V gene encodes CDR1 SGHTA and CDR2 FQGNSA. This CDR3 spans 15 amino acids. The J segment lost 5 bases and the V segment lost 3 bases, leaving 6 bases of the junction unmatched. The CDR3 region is CASSLSGGVGETQYF. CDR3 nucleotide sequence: TGTGCCAGCAGCTTGAGCGGGGGGGTCGGGGAGACCCAGTACTTC.

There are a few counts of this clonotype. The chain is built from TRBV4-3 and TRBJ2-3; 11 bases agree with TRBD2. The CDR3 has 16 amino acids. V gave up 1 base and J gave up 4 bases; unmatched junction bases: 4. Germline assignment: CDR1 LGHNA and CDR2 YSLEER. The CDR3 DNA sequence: TGCGCCAGCAGCCAAGTTAGCGGGGGGGGTGCAGATACGCAGTATTTT. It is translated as CASSQVSGGGADTQYF.

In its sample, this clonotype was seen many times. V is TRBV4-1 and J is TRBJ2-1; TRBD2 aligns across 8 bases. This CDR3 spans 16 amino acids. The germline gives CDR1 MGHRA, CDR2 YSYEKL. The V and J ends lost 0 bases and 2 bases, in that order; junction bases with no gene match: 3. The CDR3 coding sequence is TGCGCCAGCAGCCAAGATTCGGGGGGGACCTACAATGAGCAGTTCTTC. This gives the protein CASSQDSGGTYNEQFF.

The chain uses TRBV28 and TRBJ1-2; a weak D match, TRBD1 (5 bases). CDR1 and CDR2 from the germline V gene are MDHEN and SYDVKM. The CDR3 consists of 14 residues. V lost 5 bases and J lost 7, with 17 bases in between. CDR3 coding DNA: TGTGCCAGCAGTCAATCACGGGGGGTCTGTGGCTACACCTTC. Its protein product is CASSQSRGVCGYTF.

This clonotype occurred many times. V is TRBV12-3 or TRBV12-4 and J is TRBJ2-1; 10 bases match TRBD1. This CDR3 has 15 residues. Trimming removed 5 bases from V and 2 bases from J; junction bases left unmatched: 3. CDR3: CASSLDRGAYNEQFF. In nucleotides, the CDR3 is TGTGCCAGCAGTCTGGACAGGGGGGCCTACAATGAGCAGTTCTTC.

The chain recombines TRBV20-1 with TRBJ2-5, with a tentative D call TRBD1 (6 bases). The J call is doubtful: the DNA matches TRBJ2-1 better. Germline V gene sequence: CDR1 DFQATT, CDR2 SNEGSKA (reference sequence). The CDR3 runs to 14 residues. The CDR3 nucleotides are TGCAGTGCTAGAGCCCTTTTACAGGGAAATGAGCAGTTCTTC. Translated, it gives CSARALLQGNEQFF.

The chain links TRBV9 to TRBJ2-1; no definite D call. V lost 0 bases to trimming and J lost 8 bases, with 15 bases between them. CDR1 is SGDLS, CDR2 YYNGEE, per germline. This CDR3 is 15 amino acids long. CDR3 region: CASSVALTPRHEQFF. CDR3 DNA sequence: TGTGCCAGCAGCGTAGCTCTAACCCCTAGGCATGAGCAGTTCTTC.

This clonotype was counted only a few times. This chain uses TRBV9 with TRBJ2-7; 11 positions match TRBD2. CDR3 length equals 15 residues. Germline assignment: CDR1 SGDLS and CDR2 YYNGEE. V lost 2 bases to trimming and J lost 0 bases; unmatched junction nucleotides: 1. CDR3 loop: CASSVGLAASYEQYF. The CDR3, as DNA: TGTGCCAGCAGCGTGGGACTAGCGGCCTCCTACGAGCAGTACTTC.

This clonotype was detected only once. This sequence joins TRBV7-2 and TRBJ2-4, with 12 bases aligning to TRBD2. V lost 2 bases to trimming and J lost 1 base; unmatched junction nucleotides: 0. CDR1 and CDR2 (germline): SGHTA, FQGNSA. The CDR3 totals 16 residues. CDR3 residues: CASSLLAGGAKNIQYF. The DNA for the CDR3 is TGTGCCAGCAGCTTACTAGCGGGAGGGGCCAAAAACATTCAGTACTTC. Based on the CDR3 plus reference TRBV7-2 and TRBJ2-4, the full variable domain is GAGVSQSPSNKVTEKGKDVELRCDPISGHTALYWYRQSLGQGLEFLIYFQGNSAPDKSGLPSDRFSAERTGGSVSTLTIQRTQQEDSAVYLCASSLLAGGAKNIQYFGAGTRLSVL.

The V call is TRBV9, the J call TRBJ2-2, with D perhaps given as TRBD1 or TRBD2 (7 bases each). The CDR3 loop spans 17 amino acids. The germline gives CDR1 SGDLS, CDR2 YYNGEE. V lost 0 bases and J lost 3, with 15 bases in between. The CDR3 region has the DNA TGTGCCAGCAGCGTAGGCCCAGGGGGGGGCGACACCGGGGAGCTGTTTTTT. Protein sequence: CASSVGPGGGDTGELFF.

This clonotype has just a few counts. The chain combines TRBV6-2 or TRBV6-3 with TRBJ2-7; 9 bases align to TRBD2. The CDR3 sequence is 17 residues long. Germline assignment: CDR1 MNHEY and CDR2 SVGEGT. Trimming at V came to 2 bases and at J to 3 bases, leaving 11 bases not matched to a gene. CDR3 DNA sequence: TGTGCCAGCAGTTACAGCGGTAGCGGGGGAACTCTCTACGAGCAGTACTTC. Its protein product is CASSYSGSGGTLYEQYF.

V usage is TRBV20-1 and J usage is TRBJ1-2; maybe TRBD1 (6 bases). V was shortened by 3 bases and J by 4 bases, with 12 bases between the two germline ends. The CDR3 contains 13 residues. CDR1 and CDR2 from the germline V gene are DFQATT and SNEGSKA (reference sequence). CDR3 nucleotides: TGCAGTGCTAGGTTGACAGGCTCCTATGGCTACACCTTC. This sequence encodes CSARLTGSYGYTF.

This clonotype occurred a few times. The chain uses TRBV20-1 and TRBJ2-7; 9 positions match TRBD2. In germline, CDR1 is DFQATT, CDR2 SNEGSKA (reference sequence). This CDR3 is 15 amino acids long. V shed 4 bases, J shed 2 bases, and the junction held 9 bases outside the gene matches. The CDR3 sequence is CSATTSGGPTYEQYF. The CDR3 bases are TGCAGTGCTACAACAAGCGGGGGGCCGACCTACGAGCAGTACTTC.

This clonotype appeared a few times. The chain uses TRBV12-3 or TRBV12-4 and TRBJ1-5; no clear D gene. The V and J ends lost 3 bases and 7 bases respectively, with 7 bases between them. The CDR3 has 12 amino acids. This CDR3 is CASSFSTQPQHF. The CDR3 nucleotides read TGTGCCAGCAGTTTTTCAACCCAGCCCCAGCATTTT.

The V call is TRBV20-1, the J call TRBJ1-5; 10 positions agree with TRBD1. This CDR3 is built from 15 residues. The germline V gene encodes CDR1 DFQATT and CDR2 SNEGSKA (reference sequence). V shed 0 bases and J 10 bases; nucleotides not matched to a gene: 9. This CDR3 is CSARDRGDRGSPQHF. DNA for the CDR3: TGCAGTGCTAGAGATCGTGGGGACAGGGGTAGCCCCCAGCATTTT.

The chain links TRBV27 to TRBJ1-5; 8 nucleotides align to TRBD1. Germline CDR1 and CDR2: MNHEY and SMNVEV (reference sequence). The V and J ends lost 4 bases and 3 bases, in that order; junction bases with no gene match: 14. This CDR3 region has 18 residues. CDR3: CASSSGYRTGGVNQPQHF. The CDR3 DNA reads TGTGCCAGCAGTTCAGGATATCGCACAGGGGGTGTCAATCAGCCCCAGCATTTT.

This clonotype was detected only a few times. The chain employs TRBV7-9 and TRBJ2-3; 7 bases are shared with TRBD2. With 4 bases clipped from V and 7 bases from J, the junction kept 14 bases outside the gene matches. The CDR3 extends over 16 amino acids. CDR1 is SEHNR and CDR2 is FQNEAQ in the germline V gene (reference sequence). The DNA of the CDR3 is TGTGCCAGCAGCTCCGAAGCGGGGTCTCCACTCAATACGCAGTATTTT. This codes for CASSSEAGSPLNTQYF.

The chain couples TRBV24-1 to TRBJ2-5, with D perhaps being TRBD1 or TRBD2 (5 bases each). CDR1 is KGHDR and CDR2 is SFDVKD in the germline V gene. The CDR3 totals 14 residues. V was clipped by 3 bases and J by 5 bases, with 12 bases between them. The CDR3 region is CATSDRYGAETQYF. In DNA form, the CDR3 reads TGTGCCACCAGTGATAGGTACGGGGCCGAGACCCAGTACTTC.

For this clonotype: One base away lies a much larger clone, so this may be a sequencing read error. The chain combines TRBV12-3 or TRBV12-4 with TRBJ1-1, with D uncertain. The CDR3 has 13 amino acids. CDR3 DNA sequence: TGTGCCTGCAGTTTTGGGAGGAACACTGAAGCTTTCTTT. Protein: CACSFGRNTEAFF.

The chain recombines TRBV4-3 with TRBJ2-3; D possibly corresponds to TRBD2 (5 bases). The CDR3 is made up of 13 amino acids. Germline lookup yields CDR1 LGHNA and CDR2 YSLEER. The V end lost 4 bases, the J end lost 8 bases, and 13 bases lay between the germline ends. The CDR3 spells CASSPYEGSTQYF. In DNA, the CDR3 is TGCGCCAGCAGCCCCTATGAGGGCAGTACGCAGTATTTT.